The 18 T cell receptor beta chains listed next were all sequenced from one sample in a study of spatial heterogeneity in lung cancer (dated by TCRdb to the late 2010s). Overall study results and their limits: The number of expanded intratumoral alpha and beta TCRs correlated with the tumor nonsynonymous mutation count.

Their specific antigens are unknown. The method behind the library was 5' RACE. TCRdb records NextSeq 500 as the sequencer. TCRdb passed the public sequencing reads through fastp at Q25 and MiXCR, retaining productive beta sequences. CDR3 protein sequences are deduplicated, and each keeps its most common genes and DNA. For this sample the table gives about 10,000 distinct CDR3 sequences, of which roughly 10% were detected only once. Of the sample, approximately 14% falls within the top ten clones. Reading the label with the study, this specimen's time point is: sample taken at primary tumor resection. The sample consisted of lung tumor tissue, taken at surgery. The receptors derive from a female donor with early-stage non-small cell lung cancer.

About this clonotype itself: At one of its ends the junction is not consistent with the germline gene, which may arise from a read error. The V and J genes are TRBV27 and TRBJ2-3; no clear D. The CDR3 is 12 residues long. The germline CDR1 and CDR2 sequences are MNHEY and SMNVEV (reference sequence). The DNA for the CDR3 is TGTGCCAGCGGGCTGATAGCAGATACGCGGTATTTT. It yields the protein CASGLIADTRYF.

In its sample, this clonotype was seen many times. V is TRBV3-1 and J is TRBJ2-3, with unresolved D. CDR1 and CDR2 from the germline V gene are LGHDT and YNNKEL (reference sequence). This CDR3 spans 13 amino acids. With 2 bases removed from V and 3 bases from J, the gap between germline ends came to 6 bases. The CDR3 bases are TGTGCCAGCAGCCAAACGGCTACAGATACGCAGTATTTT. Amino acids: CASSQTATDTQYF.

This clonotype showed up many times. V usage is TRBV30 and J usage is TRBJ1-1; D gene uncertain. The length of the CDR3 is 14 residues. Per the germline V gene, CDR1 is GTSNPN and CDR2 is SVGIG (reference sequence). Trimming removed 1 base from V and 1 base from J, with 10 bases in between. For the CDR3, the DNA is TGTGCCTGGAGTGCATTAGTCCCGAACACTGAAGCTTTCTTT. Its protein product is CAWSALVPNTEAFF.

The chain recombines TRBV29-1 with TRBJ2-7; no definite D call. The CDR3 spans 12 residues. CDR1 SQVTM and CDR2 ANQGSEA come from the germline V gene. V dropped 4 bases and J dropped 6 bases, with 13 bases sitting between them. For the CDR3, the DNA is TGCAGCGTTGTTGGGTATCTCTCCGAGCAGTACTTC. This sequence encodes CSVVGYLSEQYF.

The sample holds a few counts of this clonotype. The chain has TRBV9 and TRBJ2-3; D might be TRBD1 or TRBD2, each matching 5 bases. The CDR3 spans 16 residues. V lost 2 bases to trimming and J lost 3 bases, with 16 bases between them. Germline V gene data show CDR1 as SGDLS and CDR2 as YYNGEE. In nucleotides, the CDR3 is TGTGCCAGCAGCGTGCTCGGGGCCAGTACGACAGATACGCAGTATTTT. Translating it yields CASSVLGASTTDTQYF.

This clonotype counts as medium-sized (0.01 to 0.1%). This sequence joins TRBV2 and TRBJ2-7; D possibly matches TRBD1 or TRBD2 (5 bases each). The CDR3 runs 15 residues. The V and J ends lost 6 bases and 2 bases respectively, with 17 bases between them. Germline V lookup: CDR1 SNHLY, CDR2 FYNNEI. Written as DNA, the CDR3 is TGTGCCAGCAGGGACGGGACCTTTAGGACCTACGAGCAGTACTTC. Its protein is CASRDGTFRTYEQYF.

This clonotype occurred many times. The V gene is TRBV20-1, the J gene TRBJ2-3; no clear D gene. The length of the CDR3 is 14 residues. The germline CDR1 and CDR2 sequences are DFQATT and SNEGSKA (reference sequence). V shed 2 bases and J shed 2 bases, with 11 bases lying between them. CDR3 residues: CSARFRSPTDTQYF. Here the CDR3 DNA reads TGCAGTGCTAGATTCCGTTCTCCCACAGATACGCAGTATTTT.

This clonotype was seen at least ten times. J is TRBJ2-7 and V is TRBV28, with a possible D match to TRBD1 (5 bases). The CDR3 totals 14 residues. The V and J ends lost 6 bases and 1 base respectively, with 13 bases between them. Germline V lookup: CDR1 MDHEN, CDR2 SYDVKM. The DNA for the CDR3 is TGTGCCAGCAGGCTTGAACAGGTTTCCTACGAGCAGTACTTC. Translation: CASRLEQVSYEQYF.

By share of the sample, this clonotype is medium-sized. The genes are TRBV11-2 and TRBJ2-5; D may be TRBD1 or TRBD2 (6 bases each). Per germline, CDR1 SGHAT and CDR2 FQNNGV. The CDR3 has 16 amino acids. Trimming left V 1 base short and J 4 bases short, with 16 bases between. CDR3 in DNA: TGTGCCAGCAGCTTAGGGACAGCGGGCGGAGGAGAGACCCAGTACTTC. Its translation: CASSLGTAGGGETQYF.

In its sample, this clonotype was seen many times. The chain links TRBV27 to TRBJ2-6, with D unclear. Trimming stripped 4 bases from V and 0 bases from J, with 7 bases between. Germline V gene sequence: CDR1 MNHEY, CDR2 SMNVEV (reference sequence). The CDR3 contains 15 residues. CDR3 in amino acids: CASSSGFSGANVLTF. Here the CDR3 DNA reads TGTGCCAGCAGTTCGGGTTTCTCTGGGGCCAACGTCCTGACTTTC.

This clonotype is medium-sized within its sample. The germline gene is not matched at one end of the junction; a read error may be the cause. This chain links TRBV12-3 or TRBV12-4 with TRBJ2-2, with 8 positions matching TRBD1. CDR3 length: 16 residues. CDR3 DNA sequence: TGTGCCAGCAGTTCTTGGAGGACAGGGCGCACCGGGGAGCTTTTTTTT. It specifies CASSSWRTGRTGELFF.

This clonotype rates as medium-sized. The chain carries TRBV5-1 and TRBJ1-6; possibly TRBD1 for D (6 bases). Trimming cost V 4 bases and J 7 bases, with 12 bases left between them. The CDR3 totals 14 residues. Germline values: CDR1 SGHRS, CDR2 YFSETQ. The CDR3 DNA reads TGCGCCAGCAGCATGACAGGCGAAAATTCACCCCTCCACTTT. It yields the protein CASSMTGENSPLHF.

This clonotype turned up a few times. The V and J genes are TRBV19 and TRBJ2-5; D is unclear. Germline V CDR1 and CDR2: LNHDA, SQIVND (reference sequence). The CDR3 consists of 13 residues. Deletions cut 3 bases from V and 4 bases from J, with 9 bases between. The CDR3 spells CASSINAGETQYF. CDR3 in DNA: TGTGCCAGTAGTATTAATGCTGGAGAGACCCAGTACTTC.

This clonotype qualifies as medium-sized. The V call is TRBV20-1, the J call TRBJ1-2; TRBD1 might be the D (5 bases). CDR1 DFQATT and CDR2 SNEGSKA come from the germline V gene (reference sequence). V dropped 0 bases and J dropped 4 bases, with 12 bases sitting between them. The CDR3 is made up of 14 amino acids. The CDR3 DNA follows: TGCAGTGCTAGAGAAGGGTTGGGGGGCTATGGCTACACCTTC. Translated, it gives CSAREGLGGYGYTF.

In its sample, this clonotype was seen many times. The chain uses TRBV28 and TRBJ2-1, with D perhaps TRBD1 (6 bases). Trimming took off 3 bases at V and 7 bases at J, with 19 bases between the two ends. The CDR3 spans 16 residues. The germline gives CDR1 MDHEN, CDR2 SYDVKM. CDR3 in amino acids: CASSFVSRGIYNEQFF. DNA of the CDR3: TGTGCCAGCAGTTTCGTTAGCAGGGGCATATATAATGAGCAGTTCTTC.

In this sample, this clonotype is medium-sized. This rearrangement joins TRBV28 to TRBJ2-3, with TRBD2 as a possible D gene (6 bases). From germline, CDR1 is MDHEN and CDR2 SYDVKM. This CDR3 comprises 16 residues. V dropped 6 bases and J dropped 4 bases, with 20 bases sitting between them. The CDR3 here is CASRWGTLTHADTQYF. DNA for the CDR3: TGTGCCAGCAGATGGGGGACTTTAACTCACGCAGATACGCAGTATTTT.

This clonotype was counted many times. The chain employs TRBV11-2 and TRBJ1-1; unclear D gene. Germline assignment: CDR1 SGHAT and CDR2 FQNNGV. This CDR3 spans 13 amino acids. Trimming took off 4 bases at V and 3 bases at J, with 9 bases between the two ends. CDR3 in amino acids: CASSSSLYTEAFF. In nucleotides, the CDR3 is TGTGCCAGCAGCTCCTCTCTATACACTGAAGCTTTCTTT.

This chain connects TRBV20-1 to TRBJ2-4, with 10 bases matching TRBD2. The CDR3 consists of 17 residues. Germline CDR1 reads DFQATT; CDR2 reads SNEGSKA (reference sequence). Losses at the gene ends were 5 bases for V and 7 bases for J; bases not matched to a gene: 17. The CDR3 reads CSAPPASGRGSENIQYF. CDR3 nucleotides: TGCAGTGCTCCGCCGGCTAGCGGGAGAGGAAGCGAGAACATTCAGTACTTC.